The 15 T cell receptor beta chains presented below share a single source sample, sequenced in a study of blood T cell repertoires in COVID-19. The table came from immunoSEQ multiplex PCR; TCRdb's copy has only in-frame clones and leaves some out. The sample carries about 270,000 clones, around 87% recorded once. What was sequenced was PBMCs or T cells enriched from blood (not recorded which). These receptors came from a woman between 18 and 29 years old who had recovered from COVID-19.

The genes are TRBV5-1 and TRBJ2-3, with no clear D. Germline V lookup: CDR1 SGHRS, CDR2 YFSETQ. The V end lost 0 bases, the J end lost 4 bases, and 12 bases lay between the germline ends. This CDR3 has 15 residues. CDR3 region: CASSLDARPSDTQYF. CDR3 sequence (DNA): TGCGCCAGCAGCTTGGACGCGAGGCCCTCAGATACGCAGTATTTT.

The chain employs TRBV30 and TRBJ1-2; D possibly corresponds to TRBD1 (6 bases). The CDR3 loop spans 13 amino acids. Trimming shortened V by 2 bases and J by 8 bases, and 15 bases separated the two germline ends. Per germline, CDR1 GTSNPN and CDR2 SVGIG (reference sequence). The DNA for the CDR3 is TGTGCCTGGAGTCGCGACAGGCCACAAGGCTACACCTTC. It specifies CAWSRDRPQGYTF.

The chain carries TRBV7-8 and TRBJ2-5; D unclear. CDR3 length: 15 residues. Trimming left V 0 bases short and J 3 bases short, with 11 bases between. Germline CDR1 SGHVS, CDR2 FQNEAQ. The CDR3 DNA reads TGTGCCAGCAGCTTAGCTCGAGGAGTTAAAGAGACCCAGTACTTC. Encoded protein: CASSLARGVKETQYF. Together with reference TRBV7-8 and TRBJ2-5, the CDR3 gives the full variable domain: GAGVSQSPRYKVAKRGQDVALRCDPISGHVSLFWYQQALGQGPEFLTYFQNEAQLDKSGLPSDRFFAERPEGSVSTLKIQRTQQEDSAVYLCASSLARGVKETQYFGPGTRLLVL.

CDR3 loop: CASSLDGVFNEKLFF. CDR3 nucleotide sequence: TGCGCCAGCAGCTTGGACGGGGTCTTCAATGAAAAACTGTTTTTT. The chain uses TRBV5-1 and TRBJ1-4; D is unclear. CDR3 length equals 15 residues. The germline V and J ends were trimmed by 0 bases and 5 bases, with 11 bases remaining between them. Looked up from germline, CDR1 is SGHRS and CDR2 is YFSETQ.

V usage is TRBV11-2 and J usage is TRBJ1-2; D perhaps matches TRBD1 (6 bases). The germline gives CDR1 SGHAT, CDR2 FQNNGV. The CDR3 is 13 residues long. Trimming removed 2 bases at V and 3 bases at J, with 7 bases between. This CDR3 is CASSLKGDYGYTF. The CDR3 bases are TGTGCCAGCAGCTTAAAGGGGGACTATGGCTACACCTTC.

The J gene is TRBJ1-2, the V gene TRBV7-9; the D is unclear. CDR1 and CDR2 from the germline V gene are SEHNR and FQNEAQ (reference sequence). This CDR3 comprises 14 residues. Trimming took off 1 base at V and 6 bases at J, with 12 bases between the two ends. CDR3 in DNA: TGTGCCAGCAGCTTAGGAGAGGGCAGGAATGGCTACACCTTC. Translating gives CASSLGEGRNGYTF.

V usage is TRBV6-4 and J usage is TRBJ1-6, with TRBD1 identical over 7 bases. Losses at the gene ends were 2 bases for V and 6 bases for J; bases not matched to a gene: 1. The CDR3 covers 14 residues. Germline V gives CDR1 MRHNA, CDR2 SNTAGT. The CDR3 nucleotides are TGTGCCAGCAGTGACCAGGGGGGTAATTCACCCCTCCACTTT. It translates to CASSDQGGNSPLHF.

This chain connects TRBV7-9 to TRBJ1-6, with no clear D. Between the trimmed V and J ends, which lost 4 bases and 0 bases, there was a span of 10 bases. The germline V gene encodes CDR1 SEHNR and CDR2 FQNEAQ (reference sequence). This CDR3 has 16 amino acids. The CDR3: CASSSTQSSYNSPLHF. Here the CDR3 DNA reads TGTGCCAGCAGCTCTACACAGAGCTCCTATAATTCACCCCTCCACTTT. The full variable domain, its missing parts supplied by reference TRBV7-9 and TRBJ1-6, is DTGVSQNPRHKITKRGQNVTFRCDPISEHNRLYWYRQTLGQGPEFLTYFQNEAQLEKSRLLSDRFSAERPKGSFSTLEIQRTEQGDSAMYLCASSSTQSSYNSPLHFGNGTRLTVT.

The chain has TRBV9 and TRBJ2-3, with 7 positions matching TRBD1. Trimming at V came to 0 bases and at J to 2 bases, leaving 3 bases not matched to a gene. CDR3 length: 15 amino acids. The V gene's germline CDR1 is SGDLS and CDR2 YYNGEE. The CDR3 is CASSVGTGATDTQYF. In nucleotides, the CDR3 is TGTGCCAGCAGCGTAGGGACAGGAGCCACAGATACGCAGTATTTT.

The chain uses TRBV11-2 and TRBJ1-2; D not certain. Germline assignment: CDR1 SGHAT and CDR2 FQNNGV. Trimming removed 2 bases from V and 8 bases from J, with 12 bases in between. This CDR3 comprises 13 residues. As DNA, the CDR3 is TGTGCCAGCAGCTTATACAGAGGGTTCGGCTACACCTTC. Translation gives CASSLYRGFGYTF.

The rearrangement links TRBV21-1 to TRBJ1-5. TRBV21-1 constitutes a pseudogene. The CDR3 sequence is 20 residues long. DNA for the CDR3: TGTGCCAGCAGCAAAGCGCTTGGCCGTAGAGGCCGTATTAGCAATCAGCCCCAGCATTTT. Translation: CASSKALGRRGRISNQPQHF.

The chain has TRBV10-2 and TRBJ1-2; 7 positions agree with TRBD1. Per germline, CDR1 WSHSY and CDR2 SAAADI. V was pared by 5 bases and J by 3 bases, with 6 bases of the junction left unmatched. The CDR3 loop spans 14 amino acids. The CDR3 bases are TGCGCCAGCAGTTTAGGGACAGACTACTATGGCTACACCTTC. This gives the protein CASSLGTDYYGYTF.

The CDR3 DNA sequence: TGTGCCTGGAGTGAGGGGGGCAATCAGCCCCAGCATTTT. It encodes CAWSEGGNQPQHF. The rearrangement links TRBV30 to TRBJ1-5, with D maybe TRBD1 (6 bases). Trimming cost V 1 base and J 2 bases, with 6 bases left between them. The germline V gene encodes CDR1 GTSNPN and CDR2 SVGIG (reference sequence). CDR3 length: 13 residues.

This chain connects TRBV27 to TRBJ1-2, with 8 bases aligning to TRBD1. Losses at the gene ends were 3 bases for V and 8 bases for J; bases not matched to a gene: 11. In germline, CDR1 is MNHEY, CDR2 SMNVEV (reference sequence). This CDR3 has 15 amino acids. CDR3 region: CASSLGSQGARGYTF. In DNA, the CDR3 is TGTGCCAGCAGTTTGGGGTCCCAGGGGGCTCGAGGCTACACCTTC.

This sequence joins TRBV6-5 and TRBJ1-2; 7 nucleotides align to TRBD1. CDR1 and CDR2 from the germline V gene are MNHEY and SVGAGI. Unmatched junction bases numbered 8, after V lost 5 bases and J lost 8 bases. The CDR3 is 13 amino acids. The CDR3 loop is CASSKRTGWGYTF. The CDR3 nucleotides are TGTGCCAGCAGTAAACGGACAGGCTGGGGCTACACCTTC.